The clone carrying this T cell receptor beta chain has a handful of counts. Its cognate antigen is unknown. This entry belongs to a study of T-cell memory formation after mild COVID-19. Study background: TCR clusters showed largely donor specificity. The study, taken as a whole, reports: Still unconfirmed is whether the second-wave clones peaking on day 37 recognized SARS-CoV-2.

5'RACE with constant-segment primers built TCRalpha and TCRbeta cDNA libraries with UMIs. TCRdb itself ran the 5' RACE reads through MiXCR, one entry per CDR3 protein. The sample carries hundreds of thousands of distinct CDR3 sequences, roughly 22% recorded once. CDR1 is SGHAT and CDR2 is FQNNGV in the germline V gene. Trimming removed 5 bases from V and 0 bases from J; junction bases left unmatched: 9. The CDR3 sequence is 17 residues long. The V and J genes are TRBV11-2 and TRBJ1-5, with TRBD1 matching over 8 bases. Sequencing input: PBMCs or a T cell subset sorted from them (not recorded which). The sequence was collected from an adult woman who had mild COVID-19 (a few samples of this study predate the infection). Cell type and time point are not known. In nucleotides, the CDR3 is TGTGCCAGCAGCGAGAACGGACAGGGAGTTAGCAATCAGCCCCAGCATTTT. This codes for CASSENGQGVSNQPQHF.